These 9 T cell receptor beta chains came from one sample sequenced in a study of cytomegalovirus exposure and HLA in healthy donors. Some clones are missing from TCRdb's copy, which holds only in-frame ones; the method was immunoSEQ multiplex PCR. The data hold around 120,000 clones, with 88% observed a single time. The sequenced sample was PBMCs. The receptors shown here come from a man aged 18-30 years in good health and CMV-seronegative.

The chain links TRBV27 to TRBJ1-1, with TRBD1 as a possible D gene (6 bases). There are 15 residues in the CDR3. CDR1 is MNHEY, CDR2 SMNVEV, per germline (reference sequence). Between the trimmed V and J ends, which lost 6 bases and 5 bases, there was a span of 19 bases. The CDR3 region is CASRLGANDGTEAFF. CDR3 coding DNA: TGTGCCAGCAGATTGGGGGCTAATGATGGTACTGAAGCTTTCTTT.

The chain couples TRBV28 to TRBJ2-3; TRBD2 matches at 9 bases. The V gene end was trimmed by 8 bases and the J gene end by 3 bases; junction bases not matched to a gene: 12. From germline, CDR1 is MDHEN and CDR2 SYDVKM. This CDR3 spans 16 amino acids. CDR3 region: CASLAGFEGQTDTQYF. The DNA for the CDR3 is TGTGCCAGCCTAGCGGGGTTTGAGGGTCAAACAGATACGCAGTATTTT.

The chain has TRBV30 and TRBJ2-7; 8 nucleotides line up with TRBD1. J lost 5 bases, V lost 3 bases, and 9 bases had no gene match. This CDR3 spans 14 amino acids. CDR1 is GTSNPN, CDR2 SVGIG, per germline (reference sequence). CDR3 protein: CAWRTPWTGNEQYF. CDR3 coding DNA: TGTGCCTGGAGGACCCCCTGGACAGGGAACGAGCAGTACTTC. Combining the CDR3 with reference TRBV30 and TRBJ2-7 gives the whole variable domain SQTIHQWPATLVQPVGSPLSLECTVEGTSNPNLYWYRQAAGRGLQLLFYSVGIGQISSEVPQNLSASRPQDRQFILSSKKLLLSDSGFYLCAWRTPWTGNEQYFGPGTRLTVT.

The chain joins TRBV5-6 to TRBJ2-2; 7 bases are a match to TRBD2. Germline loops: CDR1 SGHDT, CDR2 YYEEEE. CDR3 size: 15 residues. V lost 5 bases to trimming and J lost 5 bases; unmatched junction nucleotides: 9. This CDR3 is CASRIRGRLTGELFF. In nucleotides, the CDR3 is TGTGCCAGCAGAATTCGCGGGAGATTGACCGGGGAGCTGTTTTTT.

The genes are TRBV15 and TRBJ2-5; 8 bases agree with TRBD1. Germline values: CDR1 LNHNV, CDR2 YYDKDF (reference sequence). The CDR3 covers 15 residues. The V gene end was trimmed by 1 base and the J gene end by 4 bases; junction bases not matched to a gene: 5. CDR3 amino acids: CATSRGRGQRETQYF. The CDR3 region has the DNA TGTGCCACCAGCAGAGGCAGGGGGCAGAGAGAGACCCAGTACTTC.

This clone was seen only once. The CDR3 region has the DNA TGTGCCAGCAGCTTGCCGGGTCTAGCGGGGGGAGGAGAGACCCAGTACTTC. It is translated as CASSLPGLAGGGETQYF. The rearrangement links TRBV5-6 to TRBJ2-5; TRBD2 aligns across 11 bases. CDR1 SGHDT and CDR2 YYEEEE come from the germline V gene. Trimming at V came to 1 base and at J to 4 bases, leaving 9 bases not matched to a gene. The length of the CDR3 is 17 residues. The variable domain in full, completed from reference TRBV5-6 and TRBJ2-5, reads DAGVTQSPTHLIKTRGQQVTLRCSPKSGHDTVSWYQQALGQGPQFIFQYYEEEERQRGNFPDRFSGHQFPNYSSELNVNALLLGDSALYLCASSLPGLAGGGETQYFGPGTRLLVL.

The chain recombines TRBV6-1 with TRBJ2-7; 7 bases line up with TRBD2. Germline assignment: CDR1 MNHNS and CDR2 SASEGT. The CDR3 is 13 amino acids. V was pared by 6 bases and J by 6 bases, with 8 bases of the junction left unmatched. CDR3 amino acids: CASRGGTSSEQYF. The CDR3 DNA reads TGTGCCAGCAGGGGAGGGACCTCATCCGAGCAGTACTTC.

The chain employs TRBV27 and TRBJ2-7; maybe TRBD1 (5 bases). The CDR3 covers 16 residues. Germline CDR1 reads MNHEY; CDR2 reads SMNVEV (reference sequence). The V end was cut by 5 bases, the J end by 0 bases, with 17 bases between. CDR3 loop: CASSPGVRTYSYEQYF. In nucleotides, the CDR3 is TGTGCCAGCAGTCCGGGCGTTCGGACATACTCCTACGAGCAGTACTTC.

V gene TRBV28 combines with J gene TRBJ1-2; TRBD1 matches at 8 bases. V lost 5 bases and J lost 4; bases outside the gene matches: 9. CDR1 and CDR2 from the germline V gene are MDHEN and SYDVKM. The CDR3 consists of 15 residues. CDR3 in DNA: TGTGCCAGCAGTCCATTCGGGACAGGATCCTATGGCTACACCTTC. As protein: CASSPFGTGSYGYTF.